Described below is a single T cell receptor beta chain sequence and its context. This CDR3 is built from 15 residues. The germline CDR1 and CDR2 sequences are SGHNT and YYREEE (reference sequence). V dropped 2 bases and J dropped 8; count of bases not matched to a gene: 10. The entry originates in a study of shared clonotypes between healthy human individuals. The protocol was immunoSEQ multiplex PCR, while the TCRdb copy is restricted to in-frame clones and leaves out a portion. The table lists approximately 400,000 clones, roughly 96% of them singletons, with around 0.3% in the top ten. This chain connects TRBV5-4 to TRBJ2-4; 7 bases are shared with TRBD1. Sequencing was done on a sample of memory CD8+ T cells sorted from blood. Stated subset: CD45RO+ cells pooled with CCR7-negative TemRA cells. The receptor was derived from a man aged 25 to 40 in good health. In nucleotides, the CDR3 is TGTGCCAGCAGCTTTGCAGGGGGTACGGTGGACATTCAGTACTTC. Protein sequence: CASSFAGGTVDIQYF.